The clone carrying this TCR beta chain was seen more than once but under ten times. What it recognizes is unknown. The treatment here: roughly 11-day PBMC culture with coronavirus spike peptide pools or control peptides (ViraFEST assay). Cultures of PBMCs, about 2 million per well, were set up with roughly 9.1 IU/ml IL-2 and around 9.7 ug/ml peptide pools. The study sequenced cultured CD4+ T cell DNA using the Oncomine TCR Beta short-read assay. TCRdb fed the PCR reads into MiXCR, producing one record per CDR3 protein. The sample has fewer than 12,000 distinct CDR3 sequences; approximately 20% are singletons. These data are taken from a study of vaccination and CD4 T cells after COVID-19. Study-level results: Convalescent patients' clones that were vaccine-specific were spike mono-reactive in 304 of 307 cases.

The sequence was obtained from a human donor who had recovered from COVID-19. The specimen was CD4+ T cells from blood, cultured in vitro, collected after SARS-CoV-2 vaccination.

In DNA form, the CDR3 reads TGTGCCAGCAGTCCGCCGACAGGCCACACTGAAGCTTTCTTT. Protein: CASSPPTGHTEAFF. V gene TRBV12-3 or TRBV12-4 combines with J gene TRBJ1-1; tentatively, D is TRBD1 (6 bases). Trimming removed 5 bases from V and 3 bases from J, with 13 bases in between. The CDR3 sequence is 14 residues long.